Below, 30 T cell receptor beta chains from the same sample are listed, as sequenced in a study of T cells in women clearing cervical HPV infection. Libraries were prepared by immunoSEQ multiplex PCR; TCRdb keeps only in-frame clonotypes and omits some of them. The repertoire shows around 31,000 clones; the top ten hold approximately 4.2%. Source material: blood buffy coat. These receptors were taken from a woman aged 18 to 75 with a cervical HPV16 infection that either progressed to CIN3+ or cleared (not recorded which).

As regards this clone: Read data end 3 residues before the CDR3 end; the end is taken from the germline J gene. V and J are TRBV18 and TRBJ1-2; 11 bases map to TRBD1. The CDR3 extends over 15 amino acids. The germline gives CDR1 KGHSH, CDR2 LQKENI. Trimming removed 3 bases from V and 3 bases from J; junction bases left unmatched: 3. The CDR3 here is CASSPDRGRDYGYTF. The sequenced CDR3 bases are TGTGCCAGCTCACCGGACAGGGGGCGAGACTATGGC.

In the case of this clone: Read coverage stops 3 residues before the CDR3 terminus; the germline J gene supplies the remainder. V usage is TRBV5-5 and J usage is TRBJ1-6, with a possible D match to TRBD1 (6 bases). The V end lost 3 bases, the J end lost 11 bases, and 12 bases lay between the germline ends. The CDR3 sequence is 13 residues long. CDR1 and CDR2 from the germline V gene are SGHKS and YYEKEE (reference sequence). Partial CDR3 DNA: TGTGCCAGCAGCTCCCCAGGGGAGGCACCC. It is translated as CASSSPGEAP. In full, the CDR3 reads CASSSPGEAPLHF.

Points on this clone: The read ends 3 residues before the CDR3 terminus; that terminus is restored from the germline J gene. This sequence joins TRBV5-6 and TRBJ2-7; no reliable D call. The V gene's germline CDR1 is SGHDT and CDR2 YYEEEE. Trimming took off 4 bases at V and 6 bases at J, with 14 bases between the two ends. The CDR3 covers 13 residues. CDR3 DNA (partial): TGTGCCAGCAGCAAAACCACACGACTCGAG. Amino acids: CASSKTTRLE. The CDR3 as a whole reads CASSKTTRLEQYF. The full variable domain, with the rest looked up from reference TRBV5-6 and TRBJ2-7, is DAGVTQSPTHLIKTRGQQVTLRCSPKSGHDTVSWYQQALGQGPQFIFQYYEEEERQRGNFPDRFSGHQFPNYSSELNVNALLLGDSALYLCASSKTTRLEQYFGPGTRLTVT.

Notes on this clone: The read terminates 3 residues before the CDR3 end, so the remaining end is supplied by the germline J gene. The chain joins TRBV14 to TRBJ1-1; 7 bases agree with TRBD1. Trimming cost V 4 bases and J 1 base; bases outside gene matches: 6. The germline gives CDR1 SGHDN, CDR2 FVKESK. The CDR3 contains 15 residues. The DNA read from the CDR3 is TGTGCCAGCAGCCGAGTGGGACAGACGAACACTGAA. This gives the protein CASSRVGQTNTE. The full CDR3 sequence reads CASSRVGQTNTEAFF.

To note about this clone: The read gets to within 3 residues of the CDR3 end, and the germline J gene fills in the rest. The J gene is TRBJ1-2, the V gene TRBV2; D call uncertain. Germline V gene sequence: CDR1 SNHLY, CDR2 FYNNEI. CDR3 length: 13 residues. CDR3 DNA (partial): TGTGCCAGCACCATAACCCAGACTCGAGGC. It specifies CASTITQTRG. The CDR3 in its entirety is CASTITQTRGYTF.

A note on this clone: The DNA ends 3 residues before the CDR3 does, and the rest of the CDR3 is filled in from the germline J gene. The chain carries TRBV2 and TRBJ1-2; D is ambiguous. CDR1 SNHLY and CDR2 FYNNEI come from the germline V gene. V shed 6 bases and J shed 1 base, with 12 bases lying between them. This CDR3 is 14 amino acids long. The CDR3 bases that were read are TGTGCCAGCAGAGCTACAGTGATTAACTATGGC. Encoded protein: CASRATVINYG. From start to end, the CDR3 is CASRATVINYGYTF.

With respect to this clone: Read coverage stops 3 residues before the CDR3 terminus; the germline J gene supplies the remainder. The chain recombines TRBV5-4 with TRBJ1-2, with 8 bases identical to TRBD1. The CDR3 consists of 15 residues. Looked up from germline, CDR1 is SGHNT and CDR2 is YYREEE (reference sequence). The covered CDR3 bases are TGTGCCAGCAGCTTGGTGAACAGGGGGGAGTACGGC. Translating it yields CASSLVNRGEYG. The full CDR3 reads CASSLVNRGEYGYTF.

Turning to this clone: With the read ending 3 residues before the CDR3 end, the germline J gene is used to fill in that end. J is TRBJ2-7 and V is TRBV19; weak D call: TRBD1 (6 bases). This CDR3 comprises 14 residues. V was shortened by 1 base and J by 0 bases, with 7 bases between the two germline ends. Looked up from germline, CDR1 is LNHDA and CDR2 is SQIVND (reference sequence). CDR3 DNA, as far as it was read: TGTGCCAGTAGTATAGCCAGGGGCTCCTACGAG. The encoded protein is CASSIARGSYE. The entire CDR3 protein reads CASSIARGSYEQYF.

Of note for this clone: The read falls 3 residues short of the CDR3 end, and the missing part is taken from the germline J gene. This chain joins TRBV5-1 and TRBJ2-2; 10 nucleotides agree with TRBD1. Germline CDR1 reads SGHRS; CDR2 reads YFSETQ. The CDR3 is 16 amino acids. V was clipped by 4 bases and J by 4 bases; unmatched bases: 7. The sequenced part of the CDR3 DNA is TGCGCCAGCAGCCCTCCGGGACAGGGGTCCACCGGGGAG. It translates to CASSPPGQGSTGE. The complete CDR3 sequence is CASSPPGQGSTGELFF.

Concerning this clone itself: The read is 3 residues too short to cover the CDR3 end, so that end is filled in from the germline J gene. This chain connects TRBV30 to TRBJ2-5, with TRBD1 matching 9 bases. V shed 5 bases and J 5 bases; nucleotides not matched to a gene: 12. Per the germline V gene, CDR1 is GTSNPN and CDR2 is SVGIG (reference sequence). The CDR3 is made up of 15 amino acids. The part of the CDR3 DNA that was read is TGTGCCTGGCTAGTTGTCGGACAGGGGTTTGAGACC. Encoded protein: CAWLVVGQGFET. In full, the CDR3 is CAWLVVGQGFETQYF. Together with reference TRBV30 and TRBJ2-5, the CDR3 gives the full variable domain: SQTIHQWPATLVQPVGSPLSLECTVEGTSNPNLYWYRQAAGRGLQLLFYSVGIGQISSEVPQNLSASRPQDRQFILSSKKLLLSDSGFYLCAWLVVGQGFETQYFGPGTRLLVL.

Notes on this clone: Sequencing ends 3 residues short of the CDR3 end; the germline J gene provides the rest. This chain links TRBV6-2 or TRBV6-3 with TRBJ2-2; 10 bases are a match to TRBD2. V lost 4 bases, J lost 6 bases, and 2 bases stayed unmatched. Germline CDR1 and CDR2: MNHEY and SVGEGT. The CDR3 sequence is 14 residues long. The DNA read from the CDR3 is TGTGCCAGCAGTTCCGGGACTAGCGCCGGGGAG. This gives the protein CASSSGTSAGE. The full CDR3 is CASSSGTSAGELFF.

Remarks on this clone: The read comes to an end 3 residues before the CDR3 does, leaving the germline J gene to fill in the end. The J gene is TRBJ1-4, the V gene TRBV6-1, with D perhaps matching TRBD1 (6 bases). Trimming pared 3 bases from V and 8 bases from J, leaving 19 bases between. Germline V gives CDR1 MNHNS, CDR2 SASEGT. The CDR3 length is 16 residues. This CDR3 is CASSEPGQDAREKLFF. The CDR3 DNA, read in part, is TGTGCCAGCAGTGAGCCGGGACAAGATGCGCGGGAAAAA.

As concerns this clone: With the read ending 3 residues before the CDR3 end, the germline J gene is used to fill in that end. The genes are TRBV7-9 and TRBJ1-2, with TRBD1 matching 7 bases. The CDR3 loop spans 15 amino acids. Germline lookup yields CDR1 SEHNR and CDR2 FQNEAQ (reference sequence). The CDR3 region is CASSSPTGPPYDYTF. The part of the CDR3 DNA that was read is TGTGCCAGCAGCAGCCCGACAGGGCCGCCCTACGAC.

CDR3 region: CSVEGRGKSTDTQYF. Partial CDR3 DNA: TGCAGCGTTGAGGGTCGGGGGAAGAGCACAGATACG. The J gene is TRBJ2-3, the V gene TRBV29-1; D perhaps matches TRBD2 (6 bases). The CDR3 end is not reached by the read, which stops 3 residues before it; the germline J gene fills it in. Looked up from germline, CDR1 is SQVTM and CDR2 is ANQGSEA. V was trimmed by 3 bases and J by 0 bases, leaving 13 bases between them. This CDR3 has 15 residues.

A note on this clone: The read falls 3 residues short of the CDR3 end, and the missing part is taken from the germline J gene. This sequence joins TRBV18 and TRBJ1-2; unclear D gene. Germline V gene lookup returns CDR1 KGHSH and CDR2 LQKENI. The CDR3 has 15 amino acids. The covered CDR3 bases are TGTGCCAGCTCACCGAGTAGCGGGATCTCCTACGAC. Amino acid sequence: CASSPSSGISYD. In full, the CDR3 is CASSPSSGISYDYTF.

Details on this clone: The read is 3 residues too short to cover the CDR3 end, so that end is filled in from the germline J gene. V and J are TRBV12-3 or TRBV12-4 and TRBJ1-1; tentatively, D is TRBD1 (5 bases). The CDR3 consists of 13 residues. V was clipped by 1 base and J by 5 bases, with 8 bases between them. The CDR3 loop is CASSLEGRTEAFF. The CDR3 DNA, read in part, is TGTGCCAGCAGTTTAGAGGGGCGGACTGAA.

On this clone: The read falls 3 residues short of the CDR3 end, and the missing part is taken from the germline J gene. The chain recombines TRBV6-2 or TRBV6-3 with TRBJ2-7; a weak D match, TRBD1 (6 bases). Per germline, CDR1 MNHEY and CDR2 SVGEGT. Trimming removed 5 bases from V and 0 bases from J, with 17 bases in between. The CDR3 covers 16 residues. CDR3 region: CASSRRQVGFSYEQYF. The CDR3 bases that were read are TGTGCCAGCAGTCGCCGACAGGTCGGATTCTCCTACGAG.

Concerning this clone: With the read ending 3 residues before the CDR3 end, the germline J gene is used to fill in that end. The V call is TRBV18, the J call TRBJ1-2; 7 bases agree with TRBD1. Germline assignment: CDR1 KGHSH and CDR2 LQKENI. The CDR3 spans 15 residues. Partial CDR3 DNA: TGTGCCAGCTCACTCAACGACAGGGTGGCCGCCGGC. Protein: CASSLNDRVAAG. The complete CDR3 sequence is CASSLNDRVAAGYTF.

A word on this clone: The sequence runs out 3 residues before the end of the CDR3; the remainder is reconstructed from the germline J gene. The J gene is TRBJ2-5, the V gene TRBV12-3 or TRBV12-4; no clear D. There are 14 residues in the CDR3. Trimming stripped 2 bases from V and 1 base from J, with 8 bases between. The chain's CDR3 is CASSLPHSQETQYF. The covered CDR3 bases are TGTGCCAGCAGTTTACCTCACAGCCAAGAGACC.

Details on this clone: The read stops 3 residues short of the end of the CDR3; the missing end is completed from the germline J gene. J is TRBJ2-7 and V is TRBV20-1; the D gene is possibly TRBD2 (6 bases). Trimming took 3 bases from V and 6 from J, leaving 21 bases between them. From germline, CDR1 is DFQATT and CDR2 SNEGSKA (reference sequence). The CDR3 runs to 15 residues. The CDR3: CSASPRKAAGFEQYF. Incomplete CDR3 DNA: TGCAGTGCTAGCCCTCGGAAGGCGGCGGGGTTCGAG.

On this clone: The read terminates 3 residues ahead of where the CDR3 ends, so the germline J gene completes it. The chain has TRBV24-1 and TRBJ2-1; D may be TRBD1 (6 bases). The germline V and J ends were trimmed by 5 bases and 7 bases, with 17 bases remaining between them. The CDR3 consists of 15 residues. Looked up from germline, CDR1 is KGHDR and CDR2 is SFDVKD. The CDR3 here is CATSGDNWLDNEQFF. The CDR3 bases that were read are TGTGCCACCAGTGGGGACAATTGGCTCGATAATGAG.

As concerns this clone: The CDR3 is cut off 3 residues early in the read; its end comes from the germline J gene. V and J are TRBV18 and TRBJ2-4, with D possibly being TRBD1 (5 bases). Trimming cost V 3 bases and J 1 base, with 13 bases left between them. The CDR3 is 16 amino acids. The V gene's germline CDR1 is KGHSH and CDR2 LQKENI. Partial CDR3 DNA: TGTGCCAGCTCACCCCCCCTTTCAGGGGCCAAAAACATT. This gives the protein CASSPPLSGAKNI. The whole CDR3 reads CASSPPLSGAKNIQYF.

The CDR3 is CASSSLQGTGRDEQYF. The CDR3 DNA, read in part, is TGCGCCAGCAGCAGCCTTCAAGGGACAGGGAGGGACGAG. The chain is built from TRBV5-1 and TRBJ2-7; 9 bases are shared with TRBD1. The read comes to an end 3 residues before the CDR3 does, leaving the germline J gene to fill in the end. Trimming removed 4 bases from V and 5 bases from J; junction bases left unmatched: 13. In germline, CDR1 is SGHRS, CDR2 YFSETQ. This CDR3 spans 16 amino acids.

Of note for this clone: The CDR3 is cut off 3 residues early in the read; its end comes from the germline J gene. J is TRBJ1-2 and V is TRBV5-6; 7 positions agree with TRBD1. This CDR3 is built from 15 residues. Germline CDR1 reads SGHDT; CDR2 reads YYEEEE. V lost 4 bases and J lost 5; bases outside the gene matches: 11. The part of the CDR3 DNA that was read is TGTGCCAGCAGCCCCTACCGGACAGGCGGGTATGGC. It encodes CASSPYRTGGYG. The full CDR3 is CASSPYRTGGYGYTF.

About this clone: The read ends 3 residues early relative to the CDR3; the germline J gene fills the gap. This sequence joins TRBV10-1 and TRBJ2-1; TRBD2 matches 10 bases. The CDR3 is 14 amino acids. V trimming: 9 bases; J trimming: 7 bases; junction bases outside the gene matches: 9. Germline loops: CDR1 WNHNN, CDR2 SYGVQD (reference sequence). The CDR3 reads CARVPSGRLNEQFF. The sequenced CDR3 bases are TGCGCCAGGGTACCTAGCGGGAGACTTAATGAG.

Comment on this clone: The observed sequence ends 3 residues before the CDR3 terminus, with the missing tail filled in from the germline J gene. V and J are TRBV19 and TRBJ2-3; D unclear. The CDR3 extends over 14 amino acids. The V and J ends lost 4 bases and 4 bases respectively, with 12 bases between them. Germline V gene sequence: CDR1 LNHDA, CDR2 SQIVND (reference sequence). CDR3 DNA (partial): TGTGCCAGTAGTAATCGCGCGGAAGCAGATACG. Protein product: CASSNRAEADT. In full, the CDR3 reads CASSNRAEADTQYF.

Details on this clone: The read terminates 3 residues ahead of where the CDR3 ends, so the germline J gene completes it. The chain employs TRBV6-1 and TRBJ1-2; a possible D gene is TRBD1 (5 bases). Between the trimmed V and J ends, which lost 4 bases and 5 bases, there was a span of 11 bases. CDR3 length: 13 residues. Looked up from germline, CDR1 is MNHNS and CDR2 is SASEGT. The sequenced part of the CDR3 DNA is TGTGCCAGCAGTGCGGGGGGGGGATATGGC. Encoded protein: CASSAGGGYG. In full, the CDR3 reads CASSAGGGYGYTF.

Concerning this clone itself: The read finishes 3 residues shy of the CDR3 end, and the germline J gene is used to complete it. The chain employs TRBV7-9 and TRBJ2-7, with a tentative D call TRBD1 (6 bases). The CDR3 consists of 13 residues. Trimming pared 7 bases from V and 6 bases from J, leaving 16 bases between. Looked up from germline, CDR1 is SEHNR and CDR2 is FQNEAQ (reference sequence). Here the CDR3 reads CASTQDSLGEQYF. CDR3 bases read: TGTGCCAGCACCCAGGACAGTTTGGGCGAG. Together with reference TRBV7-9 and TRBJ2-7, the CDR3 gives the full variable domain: DTGVSQNPRHKITKRGQNVTFRCDPISEHNRLYWYRQTLGQGPEFLTYFQNEAQLEKSRLLSDRFSAERPKGSFSTLEIQRTEQGDSAMYLCASTQDSLGEQYFGPGTRLTVT.

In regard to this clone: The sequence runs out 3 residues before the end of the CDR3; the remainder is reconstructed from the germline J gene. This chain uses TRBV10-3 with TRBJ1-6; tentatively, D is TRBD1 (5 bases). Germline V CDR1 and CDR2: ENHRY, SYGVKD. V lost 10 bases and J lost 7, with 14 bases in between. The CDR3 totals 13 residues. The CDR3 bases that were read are TGTGCCAGCTCCAGGGAAGGGAATTCACCC. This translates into CASSREGNSP. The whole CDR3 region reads CASSREGNSPLHF.

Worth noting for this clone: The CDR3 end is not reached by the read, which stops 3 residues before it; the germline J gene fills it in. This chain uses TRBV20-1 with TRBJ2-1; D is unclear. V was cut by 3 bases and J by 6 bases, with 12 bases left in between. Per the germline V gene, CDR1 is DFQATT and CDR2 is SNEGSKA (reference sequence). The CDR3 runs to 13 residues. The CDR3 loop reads CSARRIAVNEQFF. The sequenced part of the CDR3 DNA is TGCAGTGCTAGGAGGATTGCGGTCAATGAG.